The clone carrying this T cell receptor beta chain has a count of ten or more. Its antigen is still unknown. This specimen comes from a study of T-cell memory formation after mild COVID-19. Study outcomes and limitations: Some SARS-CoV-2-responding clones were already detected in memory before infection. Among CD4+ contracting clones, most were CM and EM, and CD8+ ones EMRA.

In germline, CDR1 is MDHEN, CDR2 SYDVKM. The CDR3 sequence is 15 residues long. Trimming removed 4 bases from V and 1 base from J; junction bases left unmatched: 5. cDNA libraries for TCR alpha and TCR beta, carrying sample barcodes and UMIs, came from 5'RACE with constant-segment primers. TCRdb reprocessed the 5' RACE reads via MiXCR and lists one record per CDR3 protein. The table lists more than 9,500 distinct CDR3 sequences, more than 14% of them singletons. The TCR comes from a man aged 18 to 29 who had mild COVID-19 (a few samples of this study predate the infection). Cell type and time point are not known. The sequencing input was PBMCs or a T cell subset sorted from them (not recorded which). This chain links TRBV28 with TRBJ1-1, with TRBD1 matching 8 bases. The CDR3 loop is CASSSQGAENTEAFF. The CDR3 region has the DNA TGTGCCAGCAGTTCGCAGGGGGCAGAGAACACTGAAGCTTTCTTT.